Here is one TCR beta chain with its context. TCR sequencing used cDNA made by reverse transcription of extracted RNA. The table came from immunoSEQ multiplex PCR; TCRdb's copy has only in-frame clones and leaves some out. The data contain tens of thousands of clones, just over 70% of them singletons. Treatment reported: oral pan-JAK inhibitor, 5-10 mg twice daily. The sample comes from a study of CD8+ T cells in alopecia areata. This TCR was sampled from a human donor with alopecia areata. The starting material was CD8+ T cells sorted from blood, obtained around week 44, from a patient treated with tofacitinib.

CDR3: CASGVWSNQPQHF. CDR3 nucleotide sequence: TGTGCCAGTGGAGTCTGGAGCAATCAGCCCCAGCATTTT. V usage is TRBV19 and J usage is TRBJ1-5; no firm D call. V was cut by 8 bases and J by 1 base, with 9 bases left in between. CDR3 size: 13 residues. Germline V gene data show CDR1 as LNHDA and CDR2 as SQIVND (reference sequence).